This T cell receptor beta chain is drawn from a study of blood T cell repertoires in COVID-19. TCRdb keeps only in-frame clones here, not all; method: immunoSEQ multiplex PCR. The table lists approximately 280,000 clones, more than 85% of them singletons. Germline lookup yields CDR1 SNHLY and CDR2 FYNNEI. With V trimmed by 8 bases and J by 11 bases, 9 bases remained unmatched. CDR3 length: 13 amino acids. This chain uses TRBV2 with TRBJ1-5; 10 bases map to TRBD1. The receptor was isolated from a man aged 40-49 years with acute or convalescent COVID-19. Sequencing used peripheral blood. CDR3 residues: CASSGTGVKAQHF. As DNA, the CDR3 is TGTGCCAGCTCCGGGACAGGGGTTAAGGCCCAGCATTTT.